A selection of T cell receptor beta chains follows, all from one sample in a study of blood T cell repertoires in COVID-19. Data came from immunoSEQ multiplex PCR; TCRdb stores just in-frame clones and leaves some out. The repertoire holds roughly 56,000 clones, with roughly nine tenths as singletons. Sequencing was performed on peripheral blood. The receptors stem from a woman aged 55-75 years with COVID-19, enrolled during active disease. The conserved cysteine and the conserved F or W are not part of the CDR3 here.

cdr3_length v_call cdr3_aa
16 TRBV9 ASSARDSGGPGTDTQY
13 TRBV2 ASSSQGMGVYGYT
14 TRBV9 ASSPWTSGGLDTQY
11 TRBV2 ANHRGGRGEQF
16 TRBV7-2 ASSLPAGGGEVRGGYT
14 TRBV19 AANFRYSGSNQPQH
11 TRBV12-3/TRBV12-4 ASSVRQGGGYT
15 TRBV7-2 ASSSEPGQGRFSGNT
13 TRBV5-5 ASSLGRSSGNTIY
13 TRBV24-1 ATSAADRIDDTQY
11 TRBV5-6 ASSFGTVTEAF
12 TRBV27 ASRTGTGFYEQY
11 TRBV7-2 ASSRDRVNGYT
14 TRBV6-1 ASSVIGTDTYNEQF